The sequence of this TCR beta chain was determined in a study of blood T cell repertoires in COVID-19. Study summary: T cells, B-cell-depleted T cells, or PBMCs supplied cDNA or gDNA.

Under the authors' procedure: Nucleated cell number was recorded as an estimate derived from reference gene primer amplification. Assay used: immunoSEQ multiplex PCR; TCRdb lists only in-frame clones, some missing. That table gives V, J and clone size, and the DNA gave D and trimming. The sample lists about 190,000 clones; 75% to 90% were seen once. CDR3 length: 16 residues. V lost 3 bases and J 0 bases, leaving 12 bases between the germline ends. CDR1 and CDR2 from the germline V gene are LGHNA and YNFKEQ. The source of this sequence is a woman in her thirties or forties with acute or convalescent COVID-19. The rearrangement uses TRBV4-2 and TRBJ2-1; D not certain. Sample: peripheral blood. The CDR3 coding sequence is TGTGCCAGCAGCCAGGAACTAAAGAGCTCCTACAATGAGCAGTTCTTC. Translating gives CASSQELKSSYNEQFF.